Given below is one T cell receptor beta chain in context. These data belong to a study of T-cell memory formation after mild COVID-19. Germline lookup yields CDR1 SGHTA and CDR2 FQGTGA. The CDR3 consists of 13 residues. Trimming shortened V by 1 base and J by 1 base, and 4 bases separated the two germline ends. Using constant-segment primers, 5'RACE produced TCR alpha and TCR beta cDNA libraries carrying sample barcodes and UMIs. TCRdb re-called the 5' RACE reads through MiXCR, storing one row per CDR3 protein. The table lists 150,000 to 200,000 distinct CDR3 sequences, approximately 16% of them singletons.

The sample comprised PBMCs or a T cell subset sorted from them (not recorded which). This TCR came from an adult woman who had mild COVID-19 (a few samples of this study predate the infection). Cell type and time point are not known. The rearrangement joins TRBV7-3 to TRBJ2-5; D not certain. The CDR3 spells CASSLIPQETQYF. CDR3 coding DNA: TGTGCCAGCAGCTTAATTCCCCAAGAGACCCAGTACTTC.